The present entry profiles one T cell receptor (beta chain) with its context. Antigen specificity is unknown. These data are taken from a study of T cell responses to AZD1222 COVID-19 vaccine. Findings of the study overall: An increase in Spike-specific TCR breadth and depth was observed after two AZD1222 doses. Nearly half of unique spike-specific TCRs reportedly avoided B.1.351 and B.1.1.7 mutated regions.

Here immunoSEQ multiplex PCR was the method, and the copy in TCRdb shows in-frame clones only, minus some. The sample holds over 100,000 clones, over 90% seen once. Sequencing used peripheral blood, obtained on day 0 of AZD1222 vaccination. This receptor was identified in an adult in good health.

CDR3 sequence: CASSSRAGHGYTF. The CDR3 DNA is TGTGCCAGCAGCTCCCGTGCGGGGCATGGCTACACCTTC. The chain carries TRBV21-1 and TRBJ1-2. TRBV21-1 is a pseudogene. There are 13 residues in the CDR3.